Listed below are T cell receptor beta chains from one sample, sequenced in a study of T cells in Graves' hyperthyroidism and ophthalmopathy. TCRdb recomputed calls from the multiplex PCR reads with MiXCR, one row per CDR3 protein. The data show some 320,000 distinct CDR3 sequences, roughly 13% seen once. What was sequenced was blood. These TCRs come from a woman aged 40-49 years with Graves' ophthalmopathy. The CDR3 runs from the conserved cysteine through the conserved F or W. A D gene is named only where the DNA matches it firmly. Only some rows state a clone size, as once, few, many or a class for expanded clones.

TRBJ1-1,-,16,TRBV6-5,many,TGTGCCAGCAGTTACTTCCTGACCAACCCGGGCACTGAAGCTTTCTTT,CASSYFLTNPGTEAFF
TRBJ2-7,-,14,TRBV6-2/TRBV6-3,-,TGTGCCAGCAGTTACTCTCAGGTTTCTACCGAGCAGTACTTC,CASSYSQVSTEQYF
TRBJ2-1,-,15,TRBV24-1,few,TGTGCCACCAGTGAAAACCCTCCTGCTACCAATGAGCAGTTCTTC,CATSENPPATNEQFF
TRBJ2-3,TRBD2,13,TRBV3-1,few,TGTGCCAGCAGCCAAGCCGGGACTAGCTCGCAGTATTTT,CASSQAGTSSQYF
TRBJ1-5,TRBD1,12,TRBV2,many,TGTGCCAGCAGGACTACAGGGGGTTCCCAGCATTTT,CASRTTGGSQHF
TRBJ2-4,TRBD2,17,TRBV12-3/TRBV12-4,many,TGTGCCAGCAGTACGACCTATAGCGGGAGGGCCAAAAACATTCAGTACTTC,CASSTTYSGRAKNIQYF
TRBJ1-4,TRBD1,14,TRBV28,many,TGTGCCAGCAGTGCGGACAGGGGGCGTGAAAAACTGTTTTTT,CASSADRGREKLFF
TRBJ1-1,-,14,TRBV10-3,many,TGTGCCATCAGTGACAGGGGTATGAACACTGAAGCTTTCTTT,CAISDRGMNTEAFF
TRBJ2-1,-,14,TRBV6-1,many,TGTGCCAGCAGAAAACCGGGGGGCTTGGATGAGCAGTTCTTC,CASRKPGGLDEQFF
TRBJ2-1,TRBD2,15,TRBV12-3/TRBV12-4,many,TGTGCCAGCAGTTTACTCGGACTAGCGGGTAATGAGCAGTTCTTC,CASSLLGLAGNEQFF
TRBJ2-1,-,14,TRBV27,many,TGTGCCAGCAGTTTATCGGGGACCATTAATGAGCAGTTCTTC,CASSLSGTINEQFF
TRBJ1-2,-,16,TRBV11-2,many,TGTGCCAGCAGCTTAGATTGGACCTTCACCAACTATGGCTACACCTTC,CASSLDWTFTNYGYTF
TRBJ1-4,-,17,TRBV19,-,TGTGCCAGTAGTCGAATTAGAGTTTCGGGGGGTAATGAAAAACTGTTTTTT,CASSRIRVSGGNEKLFF
TRBJ1-4,-,16,TRBV3-1,many,TGTGCCAGCACCGCGGGGATCTCAGCAACTAATGAAAAACTGTTTTTT,CASTAGISATNEKLFF
TRBJ1-6,-,15,TRBV5-1,-,TGCGCCAGCAGCTTGGTAACAGCGAATAATTCACCCCTCCACTTT,CASSLVTANNSPLHF
TRBJ2-7,TRBD2,13,TRBV29-1,many,TGCAGCGCCCTCGGTAGCGGGGGGTACGAGCAGTACTTC,CSALGSGGYEQYF
TRBJ2-3,TRBD2,13,TRBV7-9,few,TGTGCCAGCGAGGAGCGGGGGCCAGATACGCAGTATTTT,CASEERGPDTQYF
TRBJ1-1,-,11,TRBV2,many,TGTGCCAGCGCGGAGGCAGGGGAAGCTTTCTTT,CASAEAGEAFF
TRBJ2-7,TRBD1,17,TRBV7-2,-,TGTGCCAGCAGCCCCCGCGGCCGCAGGGGGTTCACCTACGAGCAGTACTTC,CASSPRGRRGFTYEQYF
TRBJ2-5,TRBD2,14,TRBV24-1,many,TGTGCCACCAGTGATGGACTAGCGGGAGGGACCCAGTACTTC,CATSDGLAGGTQYF
TRBJ2-5,TRBD1,13,TRBV7-8,many,TGTGCCAGCAGTTCCGACAGGGAAGAGACCCAGTACTTC,CASSSDREETQYF
TRBJ1-5,-,14,TRBV20-1,many,TGCAGTGCTAGTGACATGTTTAGCAATCAGCCCCAGCATTTT,CSASDMFSNQPQHF
TRBJ2-7,-,13,TRBV27,many,TGTGCCAGCAGTTATCGGGTTGAGTACGAGCAGTACTTC,CASSYRVEYEQYF
TRBJ1-6,TRBD1,16,TRBV6-5,few,TGTGCCAGCAGTTACTCCCCGCAGGGGGCCAATTCACCCCTCCACTTT,CASSYSPQGANSPLHF
TRBJ2-2,-,13,TRBV9,-,TGTGCCAGCAGCGTAGTTGAATTCGGGGAGCTGTTTTTT,CASSVVEFGELFF
TRBJ2-7,TRBD2,15,TRBV29-1,-,TGCAGCGCCTTCGGGGGGGTGGATTTACCCTACGAGCAGTACTTC,CSAFGGVDLPYEQYF
TRBJ1-1,-,12,TRBV2,many,TGTGCCGCATTCCGGAGGGACACTGAAGCTTTCTTT,CAAFRRDTEAFF
TRBJ2-2,-,14,TRBV13,many,TGTGCCAGCAGCCGGGACATGAGGGACGGGGAGCTGTTTTTT,CASSRDMRDGELFF
TRBJ1-1,-,13,TRBV18,many,TGTGCCAGCTCCCGGGGTCACGGCACTGAAGCTTTCTTT,CASSRGHGTEAFF
TRBJ1-2,-,15,TRBV6-1,many,TGTGCCAGCAGTGAAGCGCTTCGGGGGCGTGTCGGCTACACCTTC,CASSEALRGRVGYTF
TRBJ2-5,-,15,TRBV27,many,TGTGCCAGCAGTTTATGGGCAGGCGAGCCGGAGACCCAGTACTTC,CASSLWAGEPETQYF
TRBJ1-5,-,14,TRBV20-1,-,TGCAGTGCTAGCCCGGCAGTCAGCAATCAGCCCCAGCATTTT,CSASPAVSNQPQHF
TRBJ1-2,TRBD1,14,TRBV19,many,TGTGCCAGTAGTGGACAGGGAGCTAACTATGGCTACACCTTC,CASSGQGANYGYTF
TRBJ2-3,-,15,TRBV3-1,-,TGTGCCAGCAGCCCTATGGTTCTGGCCACAGATACGCAGTATTTT,CASSPMVLATDTQYF